The rows below give T cell receptor beta chains drawn from one sample of a study of tumor and adjacent non-tumor tissue in lung cancer. From the multiplex PCR reads, TCRdb called clonotypes with MiXCR, one entry per CDR3 protein. The repertoire holds approximately 79,000 distinct CDR3 sequences, with about 66% as singletons. The sequencing input was lung tumor tissue. These receptors were obtained from a man between 70 and 80 years old with non-small cell lung cancer. Each CDR3 is given with its conserved first and last residue. Fields, in order: V gene, CDR3 protein.

TRBV7-6 CASSLVRDTEAFF
TRBV7-9 CASSRPGGETQYF
TRBV4-1 CASSQEQTSLRQPQNF
TRBV6-5 CASSYEREIKTDTQYF
TRBV6-2/TRBV6-3 CASSFGPRKDEQYF
TRBV20-1 CSATGLAGWENQYF
TRBV28 CASNGGAGDEQYF
TRBV11-2 CASSLLVGAPYF
TRBV7-3 CASNTDGQAYNEQFF
TRBV30 CALRRQGGTEAFF
TRBV4-1 CASSQAGTGGKTDTQYF
TRBV5-6 CASSLFEESYTF
TRBV6-1 CASNPDRAGNAIYF
TRBV5-1 CASSLGQGMDIQYF
TRBV30 CAWSVDGWNIQYF
TRBV20-1 CSVRRDTGAFF
TRBV11-2 CASSLGQDYQETQCF
TRBV10-3 CAISGAGVVYKQYF
TRBV12-3/TRBV12-4 CASTPRGGSRGYTF
TRBV11-2 CASSLRVGRYEQYF
TRBV6-6 CASRPQGFGHNQPQHF
TRBV11-1 CASSPRDRAFEAQYF
TRBV6-1 CTSSEGAATQYF